Listed below are T cell receptor beta chains from one sample, sequenced in a study of human T cells and chemical hapten exposure. TCRdb fed the RACE reads into MiXCR, producing one record per CDR3 protein. The profile shows roughly 100,000 distinct CDR3 sequences, 8% to 10% of them singletons. Source: whole blood, taken in connection with sensitization to the hapten diphenylcyclopropenone (DPC). These receptors all come from a woman in her thirties or forties with alopecia areata. Some clones in this sample may be carry-over from other donors' samples. CDR3s include the opening cysteine and the closing phenylalanine or tryptophan. A D gene is named only where the DNA matches it firmly. Clone size is given for some rows only: seen once, a few or many times, or a class if the clone is expanded.

v_gene: TRBV7-9
len: 14
abundance: many
j_gene: TRBJ2-1
d_gene: .
CDR3nt: TGTGCCAGCAGCCCTCATGGGGGAGTCAATGAGCAGTTCTTC
CDR3aa: CASSPHGGVNEQFF

v_gene: TRBV12-3/TRBV12-4
len: 12
abundance: many
j_gene: TRBJ1-4
d_gene: .
CDR3nt: TGTGCCAGCAGCCTAAGATGGGAAAAACTGTTTTTT
CDR3aa: CASSLRWEKLFF

v_gene: TRBV5-1
len: 13
abundance: .
j_gene: TRBJ1-2
d_gene: .
CDR3nt: TGCGCCAGCAGCTTGAACCAGTTCCCCCCGCACACCTTC
CDR3aa: CASSLNQFPPHTF

v_gene: TRBV12-3/TRBV12-4
len: 13
abundance: many
j_gene: TRBJ1-2
d_gene: TRBD1
CDR3nt: TGTGCCACCAGACAGGGGACCAACTATGGCTACACCTTC
CDR3aa: CATRQGTNYGYTF

v_gene: TRBV7-9
len: 14
abundance: .
j_gene: TRBJ2-7
d_gene: TRBD1
CDR3nt: TGTGCCAGCAGCCTAACCGGGACAGGGGTCGAGCAGTACTTC
CDR3aa: CASSLTGTGVEQYF

v_gene: TRBV6-2/TRBV6-3
len: 11
abundance: few
j_gene: TRBJ1-1
d_gene: .
CDR3nt: TGTGCCACCGAAACACGCGTTGAAGCTTTCTTT
CDR3aa: CATETRVEAFF

v_gene: TRBV5-4
len: 15
abundance: .
j_gene: TRBJ2-5
d_gene: TRBD2
CDR3nt: TGTGCCAGCAGCCTGACTAGCGGGGGGGAGGAGACCCAGTACTTC
CDR3aa: CASSLTSGGEETQYF

v_gene: TRBV3-1
len: 14
abundance: many
j_gene: TRBJ2-1
d_gene: .
CDR3nt: TGTGCCAGCAGCCAGTTGGGGACAAACAATGAGCAGTTCTTC
CDR3aa: CASSQLGTNNEQFF

v_gene: TRBV3-1
len: 14
abundance: .
j_gene: TRBJ1-2
d_gene: TRBD1
CDR3nt: TGTGCCAGCAGTCGGACCCAGGACAGGATTGGCTACACCTTC
CDR3aa: CASSRTQDRIGYTF

v_gene: TRBV7-9
len: 13
abundance: many
j_gene: TRBJ2-7
d_gene: .
CDR3nt: TGTGCCAGCAGCTCTAGGGGGGCTGACGAGCAGTACTTC
CDR3aa: CASSSRGADEQYF

v_gene: TRBV29-1
len: 16
abundance: many
j_gene: TRBJ2-6
d_gene: TRBD1
CDR3nt: TGCAGCGTTGAGGGGACAGGAGCCTCTGGGGCCAACGTCCTGACTTTC
CDR3aa: CSVEGTGASGANVLTF

v_gene: TRBV9
len: 14
abundance: .
j_gene: TRBJ1-1
d_gene: .
CDR3nt: TGTGCCAGCAGCGTAGGGCCGGTGATCGAGGGAGCTTTCTTT
CDR3aa: CASSVGPVIEGAFF

v_gene: TRBV20-1
len: 14
abundance: many
j_gene: TRBJ2-7
d_gene: .
CDR3nt: TGCAGTGCTCCCGGACGGGGACCCTCCTACGAGCAGTACTTC
CDR3aa: CSAPGRGPSYEQYF

v_gene: TRBV7-6
len: 15
abundance: once
j_gene: TRBJ2-3
d_gene: .
CDR3nt: TGTGCCAGCAGCTCGACAGGATCTTCCACAGATACGCAGTATTTT
CDR3aa: CASSSTGSSTDTQYF

v_gene: TRBV20-1
len: 14
abundance: few
j_gene: TRBJ1-6
d_gene: .
CDR3nt: TGCAGTGCTAGCCGGGTCCTAGGGAATTCACCCCTCCACTTT
CDR3aa: CSASRVLGNSPLHF

v_gene: TRBV3-1
len: 21
abundance: .
j_gene: TRBJ2-3
d_gene: TRBD1
CDR3nt: TGTGCCAGCAGCCGGCTCCGGGACAGGGGTACGCGGGGGGAATGGACAGATACGCAGTATTTT
CDR3aa: CASSRLRDRGTRGEWTDTQYF

v_gene: TRBV29-1
len: 12
abundance: many
j_gene: TRBJ2-1
d_gene: .
CDR3nt: TGCAGCGTTGTAGATCCCTCCAATGAGCAGTTCTTC
CDR3aa: CSVVDPSNEQFF

v_gene: TRBV25-1
len: 14
abundance: .
j_gene: TRBJ2-7
d_gene: .
CDR3nt: TGTGCCAGCAGTGTACCAGGGGCGATGAACGAGCAGTACTTC
CDR3aa: CASSVPGAMNEQYF

v_gene: TRBV9
len: 15
abundance: many
j_gene: TRBJ2-7
d_gene: .
CDR3nt: TGTGCCAGCAGCGTAGGGGGGATTCGCTCCTACGAGCAGTACTTC
CDR3aa: CASSVGGIRSYEQYF

v_gene: TRBV7-6
len: 19
abundance: few
j_gene: TRBJ2-2
d_gene: TRBD1
CDR3nt: TGTGCCAGCAGCTACGGGACAGGGGGCGCCCGGGTACAAACCGGGGAGCTGTTTTTT
CDR3aa: CASSYGTGGARVQTGELFF

v_gene: TRBV6-6
len: 11
abundance: .
j_gene: TRBJ2-5
d_gene: .
CDR3nt: TGTGCCAGCAGCACGGGGGAGACCCAGTACTTC
CDR3aa: CASSTGETQYF

v_gene: TRBV21-1
len: 17
abundance: .
j_gene: TRBJ2-5
d_gene: .
CDR3nt: TGTGCCAGCAGCATACGAGGGACAGGCAGTTACCAAGAGACCCAGTACTTC
CDR3aa: CASSIRGTGSYQETQYF

v_gene: TRBV10-3
len: 11
abundance: .
j_gene: TRBJ2-5
d_gene: .
CDR3nt: TGTGCCATCAGTGTAGCGGAGACCCAGTACTTC
CDR3aa: CAISVAETQYF

v_gene: TRBV5-1
len: 16
abundance: few
j_gene: TRBJ2-1
d_gene: TRBD2
CDR3nt: TGCGCCAGCAGCTCCGGCGGGGGTCCCTCCTACAATGAGCAGTTCTTC
CDR3aa: CASSSGGGPSYNEQFF

v_gene: TRBV6-5
len: 15
abundance: .
j_gene: TRBJ2-2
d_gene: .
CDR3nt: TGTGCCAGCAGTTACACGGGGGCGGTTACCGGGGAGCTGTTTTTT
CDR3aa: CASSYTGAVTGELFF

v_gene: TRBV6-2/TRBV6-3
len: 16
abundance: many
j_gene: TRBJ1-5
d_gene: .
CDR3nt: TGTGCCAGCAGCTTACCCACAGGGACCGGCAATCAGCCCCAGCATTTT
CDR3aa: CASSLPTGTGNQPQHF

v_gene: TRBV7-9
len: 13
abundance: few
j_gene: TRBJ2-7
d_gene: .
CDR3nt: TGTGCCAGCAGCTTACAGCCGGATGGCGAGCAGTACTTC
CDR3aa: CASSLQPDGEQYF

v_gene: TRBV4-2
len: 15
abundance: .
j_gene: TRBJ2-1
d_gene: TRBD2
CDR3nt: TGTGCCAGCAGCCAAGCGGGGGGGCCCAACAATGAGCAGTTCTTC
CDR3aa: CASSQAGGPNNEQFF

v_gene: TRBV7-2
len: 16
abundance: few
j_gene: TRBJ1-2
d_gene: TRBD1
CDR3nt: TGTGCCAGCAGCCCAAACCCGGGACAGCGAAACTATGGCTACACCTTC
CDR3aa: CASSPNPGQRNYGYTF

v_gene: TRBV6-5
len: 16
abundance: .
j_gene: TRBJ1-6
d_gene: TRBD1
CDR3nt: TGTGCCAGCAGCCATAACAGGGGACAGGGCAATTCACCCCTCCACTTT
CDR3aa: CASSHNRGQGNSPLHF

v_gene: TRBV12-3/TRBV12-4
len: 13
abundance: many
j_gene: TRBJ2-1
d_gene: TRBD2
CDR3nt: TGTGCCAGCAGCGGGGGGGAGGAGAATGAGCAGTTCTTC
CDR3aa: CASSGGEENEQFF

v_gene: TRBV21-1
len: 13
abundance: many
j_gene: TRBJ1-2
d_gene: .
CDR3nt: TGTGCCAGCAGCACCGGGACACGGAGTGGTTACACCTTC
CDR3aa: CASSTGTRSGYTF

v_gene: TRBV29-1
len: 13
abundance: many
j_gene: TRBJ1-5
d_gene: TRBD1
CDR3nt: TGCAGCGTAGGACAGGGGGCCGATCAGCCCCAGCATTTT
CDR3aa: CSVGQGADQPQHF

v_gene: TRBV5-1
len: 15
abundance: many
j_gene: TRBJ2-5
d_gene: TRBD1
CDR3nt: TGCGCCAGCAGCTTCCCGGGACAGGGGACTGAGACCCAGTACTTC
CDR3aa: CASSFPGQGTETQYF

v_gene: TRBV29-1
len: 12
abundance: few
j_gene: TRBJ2-5
d_gene: .
CDR3nt: TGCAGCGCCTTTTTTGGGAAAGAGACCCAGTACTTC
CDR3aa: CSAFFGKETQYF

v_gene: TRBV28
len: 13
abundance: .
j_gene: TRBJ1-5
d_gene: .
CDR3nt: TGTGCCAGCAGTTTTGCAGGGAATCAGCCCCAGCATTTT
CDR3aa: CASSFAGNQPQHF

v_gene: TRBV27
len: 12
abundance: many
j_gene: TRBJ2-3
d_gene: .
CDR3nt: TGTGCCAGCAGTCCGACAGGCCATACGCAGTATTTT
CDR3aa: CASSPTGHTQYF

v_gene: TRBV30
len: 13
abundance: few
j_gene: TRBJ1-5
d_gene: .
CDR3nt: TGTGCCTGGTCTGGGGGCAGCAATCAGCCCCAGCATTTT
CDR3aa: CAWSGGSNQPQHF

v_gene: TRBV5-1
len: 17
abundance: many
j_gene: TRBJ1-1
d_gene: .
CDR3nt: TGCGCCAGCAGCCAACCTCGAGACGGACACTTGAGCACTGAAGCTTTCTTT
CDR3aa: CASSQPRDGHLSTEAFF

v_gene: TRBV9
len: 18
abundance: .
j_gene: TRBJ2-7
d_gene: TRBD2
CDR3nt: TGTGCCAGCAGCGTAGGCGGGAGTAGCGGTTTACTCTCCTACGAGCAGTACTTC
CDR3aa: CASSVGGSSGLLSYEQYF

v_gene: TRBV29-1
len: 16
abundance: many
j_gene: TRBJ2-1
d_gene: TRBD2
CDR3nt: TGCAGCGTTGAAGGGGCTAGCGGGGATTCCTACAATGAGCAGTTCTTC
CDR3aa: CSVEGASGDSYNEQFF

v_gene: TRBV20-1
len: 16
abundance: few
j_gene: TRBJ2-5
d_gene: TRBD2
CDR3nt: TGCAGTGCTAGGGCGGGACTAGCGGGGGCCCAAGAGACCCAGTACTTC
CDR3aa: CSARAGLAGAQETQYF